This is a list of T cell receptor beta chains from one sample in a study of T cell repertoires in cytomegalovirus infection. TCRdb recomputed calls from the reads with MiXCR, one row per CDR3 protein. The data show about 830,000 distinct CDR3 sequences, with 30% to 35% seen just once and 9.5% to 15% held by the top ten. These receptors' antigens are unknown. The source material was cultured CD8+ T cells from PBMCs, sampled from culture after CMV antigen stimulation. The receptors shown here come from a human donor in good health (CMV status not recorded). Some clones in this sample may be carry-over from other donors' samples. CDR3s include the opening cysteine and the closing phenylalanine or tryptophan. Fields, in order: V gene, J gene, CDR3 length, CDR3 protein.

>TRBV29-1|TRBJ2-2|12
CSVQGGTGELFF
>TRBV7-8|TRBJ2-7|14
CASSLAGRWNEQYF
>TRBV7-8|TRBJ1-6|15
CASSPGQGLNSPLHF
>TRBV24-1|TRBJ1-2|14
CATSDNRGQEGYTF
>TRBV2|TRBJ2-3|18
CASSGLAGGTDFTDTQYF
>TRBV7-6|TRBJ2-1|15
CASSTGTSRWNEQFF
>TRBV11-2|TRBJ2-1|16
CASSLLGEDSYNEQFF
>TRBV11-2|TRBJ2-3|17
CASSFRGLSGGADTQYF
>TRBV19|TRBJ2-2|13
CASSIKGIGELFF
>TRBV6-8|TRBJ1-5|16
CASSYRYRGGNQPQHF
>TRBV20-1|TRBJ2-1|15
CSARDSLSSYNEQFF
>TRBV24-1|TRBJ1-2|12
CATSGGVSGYTF
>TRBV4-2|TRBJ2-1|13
CASSQELDNEQFF